This note documents a single T cell receptor beta chain sequence. Original handling: Quantification of nucleated cells was approximated via reference gene primer amplification. This table comes from immunoSEQ multiplex PCR, and its TCRdb copy is limited to in-frame clones, with some not included. V and J calls and clone size come straight from that table; D and trimming were deduced from the DNA. The table has roughly 49,000 clones, around 65% seen once. Germline V gives CDR1 MGHRA, CDR2 YSYEKL. Trimming shortened V by 0 bases and J by 6 bases, and 12 bases separated the two germline ends. This CDR3 has 14 amino acids. This sample was taken from a study of blood T cell repertoires in COVID-19. Study in general: Sites across the United States, Italy and Spain contributed samples from acute and convalescent COVID-19. T cells, B-cell-depleted T cells, or PBMCs supplied cDNA or gDNA.

The sequence derives from a woman in her 70s with acute or convalescent COVID-19. The V gene is TRBV4-1, the J gene TRBJ2-7; no definite D call. Sequencing was performed on peripheral blood. This chain's CDR3 is CASSQDRTVGEQYF. The DNA of the CDR3 is TGCGCCAGCAGCCAAGATCGCACGGTCGGCGAGCAGTACTTC.